This TCR beta chain was captured in a study of long-term antiretroviral therapy in people with HIV. Roughly 0.9-10 million cryopreserved PBMC were held in samples before DNA extraction. This clone has just a few counts. Its antigen is currently unknown. In germline, CDR1 is SEHNR, CDR2 FQNEAQ (reference sequence). The CDR3 contains 16 residues. Trimming shortened V by 3 bases and J by 0 bases, and 14 bases separated the two germline ends. Runs used v3.0 of the immunoSEQ assay and were done at survey level. Only in-frame clones appear in the TCRdb table, and some are missing; sequencing was by immunoSEQ multiplex PCR. The sample has 15,000 or so clones, about 85% seen once; the top ten hold roughly a fifth. General observations from the study: Repertoire composition at all time points was dominated by clones that had expanded before ART. CDR3 length ranges were narrower in HIV repertoires than in controls.

The chain has TRBV7-9 and TRBJ2-5; perhaps TRBD2 as D (6 bases). The sequencing used unsorted PBMCs, collected 2.1 years after starting antiretroviral therapy. The clonotype was recovered from a woman aged 40 to 50 with HIV. CDR3 residues: CASSFYGEVHQETQYF. In DNA form, the CDR3 reads TGTGCCAGCAGCTTTTATGGGGAGGTCCACCAAGAGACCCAGTACTTC.